A single T cell receptor beta chain is shown here with its context. Antigen unknown. These data come from a study of shared clonotypes between healthy human individuals. Sequenced by immunoSEQ multiplex PCR; TCRdb stores in-frame clones only, minus some. The data show about 990,000 clones, around three quarters seen once. The CDR3 runs to 13 residues. CDR1 is SEHNR and CDR2 is FQNEAQ in the germline V gene (reference sequence). With 5 bases removed from V and 1 base from J, the gap between germline ends came to 8 bases. Study-level results: Only blood was sampled, and tissue TCR repertoires likely differ from blood ones.

The V gene is TRBV7-9, the J gene TRBJ1-1; a possible D gene is TRBD1 (5 bases). This TCR came from a man aged 18 to 29 in good health. Some clones in this sample may be carry-over from other donors' samples. Sample: memory CD4+ T cells from PBMCs. Subset meaning: CD45RA-negative fraction. In DNA, the CDR3 is TGTGCCAGCAGCCAAGGACAGAACACTGAAGCTTTCTTT. Protein: CASSQGQNTEAFF.